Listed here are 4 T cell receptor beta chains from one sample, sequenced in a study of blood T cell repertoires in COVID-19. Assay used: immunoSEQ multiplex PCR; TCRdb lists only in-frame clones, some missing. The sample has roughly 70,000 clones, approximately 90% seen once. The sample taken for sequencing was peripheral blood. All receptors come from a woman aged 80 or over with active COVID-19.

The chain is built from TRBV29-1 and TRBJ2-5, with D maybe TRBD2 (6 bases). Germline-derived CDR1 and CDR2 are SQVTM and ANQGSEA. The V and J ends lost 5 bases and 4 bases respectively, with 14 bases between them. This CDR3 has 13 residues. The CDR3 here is CSVWTGEAETQYF. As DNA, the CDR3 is TGCAGCGTTTGGACGGGAGAGGCAGAGACCCAGTACTTC.

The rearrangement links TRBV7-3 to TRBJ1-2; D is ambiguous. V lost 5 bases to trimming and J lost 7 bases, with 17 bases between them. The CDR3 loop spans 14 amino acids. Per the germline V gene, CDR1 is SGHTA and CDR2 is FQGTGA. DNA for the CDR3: TGTGCCAGCAGCGCATACAAACCCAGCGGTGGCTACACCTTC. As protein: CASSAYKPSGGYTF.

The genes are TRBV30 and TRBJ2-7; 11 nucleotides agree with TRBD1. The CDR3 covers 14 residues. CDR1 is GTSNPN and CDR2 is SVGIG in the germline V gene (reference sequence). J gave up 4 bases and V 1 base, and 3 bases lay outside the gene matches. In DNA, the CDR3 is TGTGCCTGGAGTGGGGACAGGGGGAAGTACGAGCAGTACTTC. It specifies CAWSGDRGKYEQYF.

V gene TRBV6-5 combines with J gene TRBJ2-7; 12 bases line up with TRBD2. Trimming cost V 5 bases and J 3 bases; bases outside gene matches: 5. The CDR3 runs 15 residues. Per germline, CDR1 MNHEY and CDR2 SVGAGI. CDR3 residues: CASSTGLAGIYEQYF. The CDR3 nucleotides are TGTGCCAGCAGTACCGGACTAGCGGGGATCTACGAGCAGTACTTC.